This T cell receptor (beta chain) was identified in a study of shared clonotypes between healthy human individuals. The method was immunoSEQ multiplex PCR; TCRdb's version includes in-frame clones alone and lacks a portion of them. Altogether about 2.1 million clones are present, roughly 91% being singletons, with the ten largest covering 1.5% to 2%. Germline values: CDR1 SQVTM, CDR2 ANQGSEA. The CDR3 is 11 amino acids. V dropped 6 bases and J dropped 6 bases, with 11 bases sitting between them. It was CD45RO-negative cells, positively selected for CCR7, that made up naive CD8 cells, with terminally differentiated effector memory CD45RA+ cells excluded.

Specimen: naive CD8+ T cells from PBMCs. The V call is TRBV29-1, the J call TRBJ1-1; D remains ambiguous. This receptor was obtained from a man aged 18-30 years in good health. Some clones in this sample may be carry-over from other donors' samples. CDR3 nucleotides: TGCAGCGTCCCCCCAAACCCTGAAGCTTTCTTT. Its translation: CSVPPNPEAFF.